These 29 T cell receptor beta chains share one sample of origin, sequenced in a study of blood T cell repertoires in COVID-19. Assay: immunoSEQ multiplex PCR; the TCRdb copy retains only in-frame clones and omits some. The data show a few hundred thousand clones, roughly 90% seen once. Sequencing was performed on peripheral blood. These receptors all stem from a woman younger than 45 with COVID-19, enrolled during active disease.

This clone has only a few counts. The J gene is TRBJ1-5, the V gene TRBV15; TRBD1 aligns across 10 bases. Germline V gene sequence: CDR1 LNHNV, CDR2 YYDKDF (reference sequence). The CDR3 totals 18 residues. The trim removed 1 base at V and 11 bases at J, leaving 17 bases unmatched. The CDR3 is CATSRARGDGQGGMSQHF. DNA for the CDR3: TGTGCCACCAGCAGAGCCCGAGGGGATGGACAGGGGGGCATGTCCCAGCATTTT. Complete variable domain (other parts from reference TRBV15 and TRBJ1-5): DAMVIQNPRYQVTQFGKPVTLSCSQTLNHNVMYWYQQKSSQAPKLLFHYYDKDFNNEADTPDNFQSRRPNTSFCFLDIRSPGLGDTAMYLCATSRARGDGQGGMSQHFGDGTRLSIL.

The V and J genes are TRBV6-2 or TRBV6-3 and TRBJ2-7; D is possibly TRBD1 (7 bases). Trimming pared 4 bases from V and 5 bases from J, leaving 15 bases between. Per germline, CDR1 MNHEY and CDR2 SVGEGT. The CDR3 loop spans 14 amino acids. CDR3 residues: CASSSDREVNEQYF. Written as DNA, the CDR3 is TGTGCCAGCAGTTCCGACAGGGAGGTAAACGAGCAGTACTTC.

The chain uses TRBV25-1 and TRBJ2-1; TRBD2 matches at 7 bases. Losses at the gene ends were 4 bases for V and 5 bases for J; bases not matched to a gene: 5. CDR3 length: 14 amino acids. Germline V lookup: CDR1 MGHDK, CDR2 SYGVNS. The CDR3 is CASSGWTSHNEQFF. DNA for the CDR3: TGTGCCAGCAGTGGCTGGACTAGTCACAATGAGCAGTTCTTC.

This rearrangement joins TRBV7-9 to TRBJ2-1; 9 bases line up with TRBD2. V lost 5 bases and J lost 7; bases outside the gene matches: 12. The V gene's germline CDR1 is SEHNR and CDR2 FQNEAQ (reference sequence). This CDR3 has 16 amino acids. The CDR3 sequence is CASSPPASGNRNEQFF. The CDR3 DNA follows: TGTGCCAGCAGCCCTCCGGCTAGCGGGAATAGGAATGAGCAGTTCTTC.

V and J are TRBV5-8 and TRBJ2-7, with D perhaps TRBD1 (5 bases). The CDR3 sequence is 14 residues long. Germline V lookup: CDR1 SGHTS, CDR2 YDEGEE. The germline V and J ends were trimmed by 6 bases and 3 bases, with 16 bases remaining between them. The CDR3, as DNA: TGTGCCAGCATTTTGCAGGGTGAAAGCTACGAGCAGTACTTC. Translation: CASILQGESYEQYF. Based on the CDR3 plus reference TRBV5-8 and TRBJ2-7, the full variable domain is EAGVTQSPTHLIKTRGQQATLRCSPISGHTSVYWYQQALGLGLQFLLWYDEGEERNRGNFPPRFSGRQFPNYSSELNVNALELEDSALYLCASILQGESYEQYFGPGTRLTVT.

This sequence joins TRBV19 and TRBJ1-2; weak D call: TRBD1 (5 bases). The germline gives CDR1 LNHDA, CDR2 SQIVND (reference sequence). V was clipped by 3 bases and J by 0 bases, with 8 bases between them. The CDR3 consists of 14 residues. The CDR3 sequence: CASSMRQTNYGYTF. Here the CDR3 DNA reads TGTGCCAGTAGTATGAGACAGACTAACTATGGCTACACCTTC.

For this clone: Other nucleotide sequences in the sample specify the same CDR3. The chain carries TRBV18 and TRBJ2-3, with 9 bases identical to TRBD1. Germline CDR1 KGHSH, CDR2 LQKENI. This CDR3 has 14 residues. J was trimmed by 5 bases and V by 4 bases; bases with no gene match: 4. CDR3: CASSLGQGGDTQYF. CDR3 nucleotides: TGTGCCAGCTCACTGGGACAGGGCGGAGATACGCAGTATTTT.

The rearrangement links TRBV6-5 to TRBJ2-3; tentatively, D is TRBD2 (6 bases). This CDR3 comprises 11 residues. With 8 bases removed from V and 6 bases from J, the gap between germline ends came to 9 bases. Germline V lookup: CDR1 MNHEY, CDR2 SVGAGI. In DNA form, the CDR3 reads TGTGCCAGCCTGGCGGGGGATACGCAGTATTTT. It is translated as CASLAGDTQYF.

This rearrangement joins TRBV3-1 (or the pseudogene TRBV3-2) to TRBJ1-3; D possibly corresponds to TRBD1 (5 bases). V dropped 7 bases and J dropped 3 bases, with 16 bases sitting between them. There are 15 residues in the CDR3. Germline V gene sequence: CDR1 LGHDT, CDR2 YNNKEL (reference sequence). DNA for the CDR3: TGTGCCAGCACCCGGGGGGGGTTATATGGAAACACCATATATTTT. It specifies CASTRGGLYGNTIYF.

The chain has TRBV6-2 or TRBV6-3 and TRBJ2-3; D might be TRBD2 (5 bases). The CDR3 length is 15 residues. CDR1 is MNHEY, CDR2 SVGEGT, per germline. V was pared by 2 bases and J by 0 bases, with 9 bases between. CDR3 residues: CASSYGRASTDTQYF. CDR3 nucleotide sequence: TGTGCCAGCAGTTACGGGCGGGCTAGCACAGATACGCAGTATTTT.

The V gene is TRBV6-2 or TRBV6-3, the J gene TRBJ1-3; D ambiguous. This CDR3 contains 17 residues. Trimming pared 6 bases from V and 0 bases from J, leaving 18 bases between. In germline, CDR1 is MNHEY, CDR2 SVGEGT. This CDR3 is CASSTEYRRFSGNTIYF. CDR3 nucleotides: TGTGCCAGCAGCACAGAGTACAGAAGGTTCTCTGGAAACACCATATATTTT.

The sample holds one count of this clone. The chain uses TRBV19 and TRBJ1-2; no definite D call. The CDR3 is 12 amino acids. The V end was cut by 4 bases, the J end by 4 bases, with 7 bases between. Germline assignment: CDR1 LNHDA and CDR2 SQIVND (reference sequence). CDR3 bases: TGTGCCAGTAGTAGGGAGCTCTATGGCTACACCTTC. It is translated as CASSRELYGYTF.

This rearrangement joins TRBV7-8 to TRBJ2-7; the match to TRBD2 covers 9 bases. The CDR3 consists of 19 residues. J was trimmed by 0 bases and V by 1 base; bases with no gene match: 13. Germline CDR1 is SGHVS and CDR2 is FQNEAQ. In DNA, the CDR3 is TGTGCCAGCAGCTTAGATGTGCGGGCTAGCGGGGAGAGCTCCTACGAGCAGTACTTC. Protein product: CASSLDVRASGESSYEQYF.

The genes are TRBV29-1 and TRBJ2-3; D is unresolved. Per the germline V gene, CDR1 is SQVTM and CDR2 is ANQGSEA. Trimming left V 0 bases short and J 9 bases short, with 13 bases between. CDR3 length: 13 amino acids. DNA for the CDR3: TGCAGCGTTGAAGATCCGTCACTTCGCACGCAGTATTTT. The encoded protein is CSVEDPSLRTQYF.

This clone was recorded a few times. The chain combines TRBV18 with TRBJ2-5; 10 bases are a match to TRBD1. There are 14 residues in the CDR3. The germline gives CDR1 KGHSH, CDR2 LQKENI. With V trimmed by 3 bases and J by 5 bases, 3 bases remained unmatched. DNA of the CDR3: TGTGCCAGCTCACCCCCGGACAGGGGGGAGACCCAGTACTTC. Its translation is CASSPPDRGETQYF.

The chain employs TRBV3-1 (or the pseudogene TRBV3-2) and TRBJ2-1; possibly TRBD1 for D (6 bases). The CDR3 is 15 amino acids. Per the germline V gene, CDR1 is LGHDT and CDR2 is YNNKEL (reference sequence). Trimming removed 4 bases from V and 5 bases from J, with 15 bases in between. The CDR3 DNA sequence: TGTGCCAGCAGCCCCACAGGGCAGGGAAACAATGAGCAGTTCTTC. Translating gives CASSPTGQGNNEQFF.

This clone was seen once. V usage is TRBV5-8 and J usage is TRBJ1-4, with D maybe TRBD1 (5 bases). The V end was cut by 4 bases, the J end by 5 bases, with 15 bases between. From germline, CDR1 is SGHTS and CDR2 YDEGEE. The CDR3 sequence is 15 residues long. This chain's CDR3 is CASSPPRGYNEKLFF. The CDR3 nucleotides read TGTGCCAGCAGCCCCCCGCGGGGGTACAATGAAAAACTGTTTTTT.

To note about this clone: At one end, the junction sequence differs from germline, possibly due to a read error. This chain uses TRBV7-7 with TRBJ2-5; the D gene is possibly TRBD2 (6 bases). Germline values: CDR1 SSHAT, CDR2 FNYEAQ (reference sequence). The CDR3 is made up of 14 amino acids. CDR3 sequence: CASSNQLAPETQYF. CDR3 nucleotides: TGTGCTAGCAGCAACCAACTAGCACCAGAGACCCAGTACTTC.

The chain employs TRBV6-2 or TRBV6-3 and TRBJ2-7; 10 nucleotides match TRBD1. Germline loops: CDR1 MNHEY, CDR2 SVGEGT. V was clipped by 2 bases and J by 3 bases; unmatched bases: 1. The CDR3 extends over 14 amino acids. CDR3 DNA: TGTGCCAGCAGTTACGGACAGGGGGGCTACGAGCAGTACTTC. Translated, it gives CASSYGQGGYEQYF.

The chain is built from TRBV5-1 and TRBJ2-7; TRBD2 agrees at 9 bases. The CDR3 runs to 17 residues. V lost 0 bases and J lost 1; bases outside the gene matches: 8. Germline assignment: CDR1 SGHRS and CDR2 YFSETQ. This CDR3 is CASSLAPAAGGSYEQYF. The CDR3 region has the DNA TGCGCCAGCAGCTTGGCCCCAGCAGCGGGGGGTTCCTACGAGCAGTACTTC.

This chain uses TRBV7-8 with TRBJ2-2, with D maybe TRBD1 (8 bases). The CDR3 loop spans 17 amino acids. Germline V lookup: CDR1 SGHVS, CDR2 FQNEAQ. Deletions cut 5 bases from V and 6 bases from J, with 22 bases between. For the CDR3, the DNA is TGTGCCAGCAGCGTTGAGCTGAGGACAGGGAGGGCCGGGGAGCTGTTTTTT. This codes for CASSVELRTGRAGELFF.

The J gene is TRBJ1-6, the V gene TRBV7-8, with 9 nucleotides matching TRBD1. After removal of 3 bases from V and 7 bases from J, the junction contained 4 bases not matched to a gene. Per the germline V gene, CDR1 is SGHVS and CDR2 is FQNEAQ. CDR3 length: 15 amino acids. The CDR3 DNA reads as TGTGCCAGCAGCTTTGGTGGGACAGGGAATTCACCCCTCCACTTT. This codes for CASSFGGTGNSPLHF. The full variable domain, in which reference TRBV7-8 and TRBJ1-6 provide the parts outside the CDR3, is GAGVSQSPRYKVAKRGQDVALRCDPISGHVSLFWYQQALGQGPEFLTYFQNEAQLDKSGLPSDRFFAERPEGSVSTLKIQRTQQEDSAVYLCASSFGGTGNSPLHFGNGTRLTVT.

This chain uses TRBV2 with TRBJ1-2; D is possibly TRBD1 (5 bases). The ends were cut back, 1 base at V and 5 bases at J, with 11 bases in the middle. The CDR3 runs to 14 residues. Germline CDR1 SNHLY, CDR2 FYNNEI. CDR3 nucleotide sequence: TGTGCCAGCAGTGAAGGAGTCAGGGCTTATGGCTACACCTTC. Its translation: CASSEGVRAYGYTF.

The chain links TRBV18 to TRBJ2-1, with 8 bases matching TRBD2. CDR1 is KGHSH and CDR2 is LQKENI in the germline V gene. The CDR3 loop spans 15 amino acids. J lost 6 bases, V lost 0 bases, and 4 bases had no gene match. The CDR3 DNA sequence: TGTGCCAGCTCACCACCGGGACTAGTGGCCAATGAGCAGTTCTTC. As protein: CASSPPGLVANEQFF.

The chain recombines TRBV6-4 with TRBJ2-1; 11 nucleotides match TRBD2. CDR3 length: 16 amino acids. Unmatched junction bases numbered 7, after V lost 3 bases and J lost 6 bases. The germline V gene encodes CDR1 MRHNA and CDR2 SNTAGT. CDR3 loop: CASSESGTSGFNEQFF. The CDR3 DNA follows: TGTGCCAGCAGTGAATCCGGGACTAGCGGATTCAATGAGCAGTTCTTC.

V gene TRBV19 combines with J gene TRBJ1-5, with 8 nucleotides matching TRBD1. The length of the CDR3 is 15 residues. CDR1 and CDR2 (germline): LNHDA, SQIVND (reference sequence). V gave up 7 bases and J gave up 6 bases; unmatched junction bases: 11. The CDR3 DNA reads as TGTGCCAGTACTCCAATTACAGGGGGTTTTCAGCCCCAGCATTTT. This sequence encodes CASTPITGGFQPQHF.

The chain uses TRBV5-8 and TRBJ1-2; TRBD1 matches 8 bases. CDR3 length: 15 amino acids. Germline CDR1 and CDR2: SGHTS and YDEGEE. V shed 5 bases and J 5 bases; nucleotides not matched to a gene: 11. The DNA of the CDR3 is TGTGCCAGCAGTCAGGCAGGGGGCAGTATTTATGGCTACACCTTC. This encodes CASSQAGGSIYGYTF.

This chain's CDR3 is CATSRDRVEGNEQFF. CDR3 DNA sequence: TGTGCCACCAGCAGAGATCGGGTGGAGGGGAATGAGCAGTTCTTC. This chain connects TRBV15 to TRBJ2-1, with D maybe TRBD2 (6 bases). The CDR3 is made up of 15 amino acids. Germline V lookup: CDR1 LNHNV, CDR2 YYDKDF (reference sequence). Trimming stripped 0 bases from V and 7 bases from J, with 13 bases between.

The CDR3 loop is CASRDGGMNTEAFF. CDR3 coding DNA: TGTGCCAGCAGAGACGGGGGTATGAACACTGAAGCTTTCTTT. J is TRBJ1-1 and V is TRBV6-5, with D possibly being TRBD1 (5 bases). Germline-derived CDR1 and CDR2 are MNHEY and SVGAGI. V lost 6 bases, J lost 0 bases, and 11 bases lay in between. The CDR3 spans 14 residues.